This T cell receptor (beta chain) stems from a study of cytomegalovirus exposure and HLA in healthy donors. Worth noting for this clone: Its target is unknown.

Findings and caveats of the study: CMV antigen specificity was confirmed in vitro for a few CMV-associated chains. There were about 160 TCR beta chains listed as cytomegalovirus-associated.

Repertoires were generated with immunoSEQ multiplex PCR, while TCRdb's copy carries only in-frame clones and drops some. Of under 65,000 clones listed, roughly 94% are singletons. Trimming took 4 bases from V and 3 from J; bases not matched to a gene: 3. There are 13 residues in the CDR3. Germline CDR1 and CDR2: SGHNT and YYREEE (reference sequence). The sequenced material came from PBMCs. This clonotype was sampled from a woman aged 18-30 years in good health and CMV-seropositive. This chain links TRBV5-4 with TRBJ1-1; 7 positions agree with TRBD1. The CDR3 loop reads CASSPDRDTEAFF. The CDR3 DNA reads TGTGCCAGCAGCCCAGACAGGGACACTGAAGCTTTCTTT. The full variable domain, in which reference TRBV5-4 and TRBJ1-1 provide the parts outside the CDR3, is ETGVTQSPTHLIKTRGQQVTLRCSSQSGHNTVSWYQQALGQGPQFIFQYYREEENGRGNFPPRFSGLQFPNYSSELNVNALELDDSALYLCASSPDRDTEAFFGQGTRLTVV.